This entry is about one T cell receptor (beta chain). V lost 5 bases and J lost 1, with 12 bases in between. Germline assignment: CDR1 SGHVS and CDR2 FQNEAQ. The CDR3 has 14 amino acids. It was with 60 Vbeta and 13 Jbeta primers that the PCR ran. TCRdb's copy holds only in-frame clones and misses some; the assay was immunoSEQ multiplex PCR. The sample yields 30,000 to 45,000 clones, 53% seen once. This record belongs to a study of cytomegalovirus exposure and HLA in healthy donors. This rearrangement joins TRBV7-8 to TRBJ2-7, with a weak D call TRBD1 (6 bases). The specimen sequenced was PBMCs. The TCR sequence derives from a woman aged 40 to 50 in good health and CMV-seropositive. CDR3 sequence: CASSGRDKSYEQYF. The CDR3 nucleotides read TGTGCCAGCAGCGGCCGGGACAAATCCTACGAGCAGTACTTC.